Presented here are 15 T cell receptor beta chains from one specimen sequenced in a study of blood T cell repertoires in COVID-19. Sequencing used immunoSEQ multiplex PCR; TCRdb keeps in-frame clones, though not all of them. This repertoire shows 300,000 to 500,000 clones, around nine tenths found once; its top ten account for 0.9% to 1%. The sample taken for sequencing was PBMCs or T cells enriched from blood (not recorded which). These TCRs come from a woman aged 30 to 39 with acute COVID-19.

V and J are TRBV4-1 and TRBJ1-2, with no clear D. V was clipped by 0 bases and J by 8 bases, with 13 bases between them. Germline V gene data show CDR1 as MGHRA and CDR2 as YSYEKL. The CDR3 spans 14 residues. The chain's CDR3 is CASSQDNSGVGYTF. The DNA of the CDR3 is TGCGCCAGCAGCCAAGATAATTCGGGTGTAGGCTACACCTTC.

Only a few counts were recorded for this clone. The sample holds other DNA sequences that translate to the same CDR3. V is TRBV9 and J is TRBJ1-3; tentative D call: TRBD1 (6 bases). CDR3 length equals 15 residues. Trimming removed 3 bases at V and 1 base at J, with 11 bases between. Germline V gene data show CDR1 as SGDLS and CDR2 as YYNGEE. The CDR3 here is CASSAKQGSGNTIYF. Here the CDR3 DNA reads TGTGCCAGCAGCGCTAAACAGGGTTCTGGAAACACCATATATTTT.

The CDR3 spells CASSLLDSSEAFF. The CDR3 coding sequence is TGCGCCAGCAGCCTGCTTGACAGTAGTGAAGCTTTCTTT. The rearrangement joins TRBV5-1 to TRBJ1-1; TRBD1 might be the D (5 bases). With 4 bases removed from V and 7 bases from J, the gap between germline ends came to 14 bases. The CDR3 spans 13 residues. The V gene's germline CDR1 is SGHRS and CDR2 YFSETQ.

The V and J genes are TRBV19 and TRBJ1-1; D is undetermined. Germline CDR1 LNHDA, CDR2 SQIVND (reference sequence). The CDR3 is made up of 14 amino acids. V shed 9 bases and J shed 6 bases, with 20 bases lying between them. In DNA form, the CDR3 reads TGTGCCAGCCGACCCGGGTGGTTGATATCTGAAGCTTTCTTT. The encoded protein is CASRPGWLISEAFF.

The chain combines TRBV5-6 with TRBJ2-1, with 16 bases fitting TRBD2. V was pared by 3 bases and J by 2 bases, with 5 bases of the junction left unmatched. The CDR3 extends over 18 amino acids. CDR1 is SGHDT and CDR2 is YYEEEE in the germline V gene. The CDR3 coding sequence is TGTGCCAGCAGCTCGACCGGGACTAGCGGGGGGGCCTACAATGAGCAGTTCTTC. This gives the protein CASSSTGTSGGAYNEQFF.

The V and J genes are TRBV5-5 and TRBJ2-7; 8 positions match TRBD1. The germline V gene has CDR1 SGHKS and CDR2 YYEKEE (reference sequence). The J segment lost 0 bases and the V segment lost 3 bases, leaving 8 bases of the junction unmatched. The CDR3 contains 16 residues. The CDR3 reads CASSSAGTGTSYEQYF. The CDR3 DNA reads TGTGCCAGCAGCTCAGCCGGGACAGGAACCTCCTACGAGCAGTACTTC.

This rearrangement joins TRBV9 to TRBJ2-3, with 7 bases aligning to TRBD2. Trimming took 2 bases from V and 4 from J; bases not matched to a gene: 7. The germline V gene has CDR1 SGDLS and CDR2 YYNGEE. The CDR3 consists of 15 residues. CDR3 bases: TGTGCCAGCAGCGTCGCGGGAGCGGTCGCAGATACGCAGTATTTT. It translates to CASSVAGAVADTQYF.

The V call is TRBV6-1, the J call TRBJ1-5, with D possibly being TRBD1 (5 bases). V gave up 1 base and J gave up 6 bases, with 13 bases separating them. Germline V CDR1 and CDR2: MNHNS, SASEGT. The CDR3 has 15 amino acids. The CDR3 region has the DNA TGTGCCAGCAGTGAAGGAGCGACAGTGGGTCAGCCCCAGCATTTT. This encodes CASSEGATVGQPQHF.

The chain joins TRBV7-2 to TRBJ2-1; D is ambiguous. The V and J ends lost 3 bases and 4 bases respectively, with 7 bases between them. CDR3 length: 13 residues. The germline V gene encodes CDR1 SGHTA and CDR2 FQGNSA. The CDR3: CASSLVEYNEQFF. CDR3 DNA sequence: TGTGCCAGCAGCTTGGTAGAGTACAATGAGCAGTTCTTC.

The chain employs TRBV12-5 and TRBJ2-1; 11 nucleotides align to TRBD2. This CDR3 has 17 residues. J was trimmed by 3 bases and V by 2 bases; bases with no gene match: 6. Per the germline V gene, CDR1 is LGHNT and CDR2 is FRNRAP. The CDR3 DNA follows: TGTGCTAGTGGTTTGACTATTCTAGCGGGGGGCTACAATGAGCAGTTCTTC. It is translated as CASGLTILAGGYNEQFF.

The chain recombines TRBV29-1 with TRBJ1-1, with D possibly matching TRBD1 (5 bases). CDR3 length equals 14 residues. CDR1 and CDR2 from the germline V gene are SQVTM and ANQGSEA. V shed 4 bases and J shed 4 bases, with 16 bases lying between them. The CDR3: CSVVITGVSTEAFF. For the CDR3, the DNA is TGCAGCGTTGTAATTACGGGGGTGAGCACTGAAGCTTTCTTT.

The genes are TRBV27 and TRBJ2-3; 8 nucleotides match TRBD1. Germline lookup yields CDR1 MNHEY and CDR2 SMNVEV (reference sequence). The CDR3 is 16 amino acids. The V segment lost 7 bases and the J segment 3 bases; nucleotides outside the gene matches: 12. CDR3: CASKGRTGFETDTQYF. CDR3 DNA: TGTGCCAGCAAGGGACGGACAGGGTTTGAGACAGATACGCAGTATTTT.

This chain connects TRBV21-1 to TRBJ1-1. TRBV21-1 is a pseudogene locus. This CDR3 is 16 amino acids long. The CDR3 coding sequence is TGTGCCAGCAGCAAAGCGATGCCTCCCTTCGAGGCTGAAGCTTTCTTT. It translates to CASSKAMPPFEAEAFF.

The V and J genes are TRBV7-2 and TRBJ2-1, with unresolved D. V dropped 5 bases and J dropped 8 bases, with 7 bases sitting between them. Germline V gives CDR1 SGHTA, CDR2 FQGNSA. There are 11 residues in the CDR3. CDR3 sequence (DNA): TGTGCCAGCAGCCCAGAATATGAGCAGTTCTTC. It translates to CASSPEYEQFF. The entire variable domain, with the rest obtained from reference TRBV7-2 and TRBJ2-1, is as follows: GAGVSQSPSNKVTEKGKDVELRCDPISGHTALYWYRQSLGQGLEFLIYFQGNSAPDKSGLPSDRFSAERTGGSVSTLTIQRTQQEDSAVYLCASSPEYEQFFGPGTRLTVL.

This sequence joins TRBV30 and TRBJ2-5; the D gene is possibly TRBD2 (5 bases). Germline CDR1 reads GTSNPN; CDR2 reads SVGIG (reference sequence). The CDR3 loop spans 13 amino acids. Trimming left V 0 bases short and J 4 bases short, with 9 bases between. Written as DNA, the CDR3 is TGTGCCTGGAGTGTACACGGAGGAGAGACCCAGTACTTC. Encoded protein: CAWSVHGGETQYF. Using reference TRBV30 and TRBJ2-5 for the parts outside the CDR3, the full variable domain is SQTIHQWPATLVQPVGSPLSLECTVEGTSNPNLYWYRQAAGRGLQLLFYSVGIGQISSEVPQNLSASRPQDRQFILSSKKLLLSDSGFYLCAWSVHGGETQYFGPGTRLLVL.